This entry concerns a single T cell receptor (beta chain). Its antigen is still unknown. The protocol was immunoSEQ multiplex PCR, while the TCRdb copy is restricted to in-frame clones and leaves out a portion. The data hold 60,000 to 80,000 clones, with roughly 90% observed a single time. These data come from a study of identifying expanded T cells in peripheral blood. This CDR3 has 13 amino acids. Germline V gene data show CDR1 as MDHEN and CDR2 as SYDVKM. V was shortened by 5 bases and J by 5 bases, with 10 bases between the two germline ends. Study-wide findings and caveats: Approximately two-week clone count variance significantly increased as total template count grew. Technical replicates showed about 1.2 changed clones; roughly two weeks roughly 15; four weeks 19.

No infections or other immune events were documented during collection. This sequence was found in a person between 18 and 70 years old in good health. Sequenced input: blood. The rearrangement uses TRBV28 and TRBJ1-5; D call uncertain. This CDR3 is CASSITLDQPQHF. Written as DNA, the CDR3 is TGTGCCAGCAGTATTACTTTGGATCAGCCCCAGCATTTT.